Listed below are T cell receptor beta chains from one sample, sequenced in a study of cytomegalovirus exposure and HLA in healthy donors. Sequencing was performed with immunoSEQ multiplex PCR; in TCRdb, only in-frame clones are kept and a portion is missing. The sample yields around 150,000 clones, about 80% seen once. Input material: PBMCs. These TCRs come from a man younger than 40 in good health and CMV-seropositive. Both conserved end residues are part of each CDR3. The D gene is left open where the match is weak. Size is omitted from some rows. Given values are once, few, many or a class for expanded clones.

abundance,j_gene,v_gene,d_gene,CDR3nt,CDR3aa
-,TRBJ1-5,TRBV5-1,-,TGCGCCAGCAGCTTGGGACAGGTTCGCGATCAGCCCCAGCATTTT,CASSLGQVRDQPQHF
-,TRBJ1-4,TRBV7-9,TRBD1,TGTGCCAGCAGCCCATCGGGACAGTCCTATGAAAAACTGTTTTTT,CASSPSGQSYEKLFF
-,TRBJ1-5,TRBV5-1,-,TGCGCCAGCAGCCCCGACAGCCCCAATCAGCCCCAGCATTTT,CASSPDSPNQPQHF
-,TRBJ1-1,TRBV5-1,-,TGCGCCAGCAGTTTGCTTGGAGGAACTGAAGCTTTCTTT,CASSLLGGTEAFF
-,TRBJ2-7,TRBV4-1,TRBD1,TGCGCCAGCAGTCCGGGTTTACAGGGGGCCCCTTCCCGCACCTACGAGCAGTACTTC,CASSPGLQGAPSRTYEQYF
-,TRBJ2-7,TRBV30,-,TGTGCCTGGAGCGGTACCCCCTACGAGCAGTACTTC,CAWSGTPYEQYF
-,TRBJ1-5,TRBV10-2,-,TGCGCCAGCAGTGAGTCGTTAGGGGCTGGGAGCAATCAGCCCCAGCATTTT,CASSESLGAGSNQPQHF
-,TRBJ2-7,TRBV25-1,TRBD1,TGTGCCAGCAGTACCCAGGGGACAGCCTACGAGCAGTACTTC,CASSTQGTAYEQYF
once,TRBJ2-1,TRBV5-6,-,TGTGCCAGCAGCTTGGGGTACAGGACGGTTTCCTACAATGAGCAGTTCTTC,CASSLGYRTVSYNEQFF
-,TRBJ2-7,TRBV6-5,-,TGTGCCAGCAGCAGCGATAGGAACTCCTACGAGCAGTACTTC,CASSSDRNSYEQYF
few,TRBJ2-5,TRBV10-3,-,TGTGCCATCAGTGCTTCCCCGACAGTCCAAGAGACCCAGTACTTC,CAISASPTVQETQYF
-,TRBJ2-7,TRBV7-9,-,TGTGCCAGCAGCCCCCAGGGGTCCCCTTACGAGCAGTACTTC,CASSPQGSPYEQYF
once,TRBJ2-7,TRBV7-9,-,TGTGCCAGCAGCTTAGGGGCCTTCTACGAGCAGTACTTC,CASSLGAFYEQYF
-,TRBJ1-2,TRBV16,-,TGTGCCAGCAGCCAATCTACAGGGTCTAGTGGCTACACCTTC,CASSQSTGSSGYTF
-,TRBJ1-1,TRBV10-3,-,TGTGCCATCCTCAGGGAAGGGGACACTGAAGCTTTCTTT,CAILREGDTEAFF
-,TRBJ2-2,TRBV6-4,-,TGTGCCAGTCGAAAACAGGGTAGCACCGGGGAGCTGTTTTTT,CASRKQGSTGELFF
few,TRBJ1-3,TRBV5-6,-,TGTGCCAGCAGCCACCGGGAGGGGGCTGGAAACACCATATATTTT,CASSHREGAGNTIYF
-,TRBJ1-2,TRBV28,-,TGTGCCAGCAGTTCCCCTATTAACTATGGCTACACCTTC,CASSSPINYGYTF
-,TRBJ2-7,TRBV5-4,-,TGTGCCAGCAGCCACAGGGAACTCTACGAGCAGTACTTC,CASSHRELYEQYF
-,TRBJ1-1,TRBV7-7,-,TGTGCCAGCAGCTTAACAGAGAACACTGAAGCTTTCTTT,CASSLTENTEAFF
-,TRBJ1-2,TRBV18,-,TGTGCCAGCTCACCGGGCGGGTTCGCCTATGGCTACACCTTC,CASSPGGFAYGYTF
once,TRBJ2-5,TRBV7-9,TRBD2,TGTGCCAGCAGAGAATCAGCGGGGGGCCTTATGCAAGAGACCCAGTACTTC,CASRESAGGLMQETQYF
-,TRBJ1-1,TRBV5-1,-,TGCGCCAGCAGCTTGGCGGGGTACGGCACTGAAGCTTTCTTT,CASSLAGYGTEAFF
-,TRBJ2-7,TRBV7-6,-,TGTGCCAGCAGCTTATCTGCAGGCTACTACGAGCAGTACTTC,CASSLSAGYYEQYF
-,TRBJ2-5,TRBV7-2,-,TGTGCCAGCAGCTTAAAGGGACTGGAGACCCAGTACTTC,CASSLKGLETQYF
-,TRBJ2-1,TRBV9,TRBD2,TGTGCCAGCAGCGTCACTGGGACTAGCGGGGGGTATTACAATGAGCAGTTCTTC,CASSVTGTSGGYYNEQFF
-,TRBJ2-3,TRBV28,-,TGTGCCAGCAGCCAGATAGCCGGGACTCGTGACGGAGATACGCAGTATTTT,CASSQIAGTRDGDTQYF
-,TRBJ1-1,TRBV19,-,TGTGCCAGTACAGGGGACAACACTGAAGCTTTCTTT,CASTGDNTEAFF
-,TRBJ1-6,TRBV6-5,-,TGTGCCAGCAGTTCCAAACCACAGAGCCTTAATTCACCCCTCCACTTT,CASSSKPQSLNSPLHF
-,TRBJ2-5,TRBV5-1,-,TGCGCCAGCAGCTTGGGGCTCAGGGGAATATTAGAGACCCAGTACTTC,CASSLGLRGILETQYF
-,TRBJ2-2,TRBV5-1,TRBD2,TGCGCCAGCAGCCACGGGACTAGCGGCACCGGGGAGCTGTTTTTT,CASSHGTSGTGELFF
-,TRBJ1-5,TRBV5-8,TRBD1,TGTGCCAGCAGCTTGGAACAGGGGGCTAGGAATCAGCCCCAGCATTTT,CASSLEQGARNQPQHF
few,TRBJ2-5,TRBV10-3,TRBD1,TGTGCCATCACCTCAGGGGGCGGGGAGACCCAGTACTTC,CAITSGGGETQYF
-,TRBJ2-1,TRBV7-8,-,TGTGCCAGCAGCCCCGGGAGAACGGCCTACAATGAGCAGTTCTTC,CASSPGRTAYNEQFF
few,TRBJ1-1,TRBV25-1,TRBD1,TGTGCCAGCAGTGAATCTTGGCAGGGGGCAGGGAACACTGAAGCTTTCTTT,CASSESWQGAGNTEAFF
-,TRBJ2-3,TRBV28,TRBD1,TGTGCCAGCACCTCGGGACAGGGGAGCGATACGCAGTATTTT,CASTSGQGSDTQYF
few,TRBJ2-7,TRBV7-2,TRBD1,TGTGCCAGCAGCTCCTCGGGACAGGGGGCGTCCTACGAGCAGTACTTC,CASSSSGQGASYEQYF
-,TRBJ2-3,TRBV6-4,-,TGTGCCAGCAGTCAACAGGGTTTTGCAGATACGCAGTATTTT,CASSQQGFADTQYF
-,TRBJ1-6,TRBV5-6,TRBD1,TGTGCCAGCAGCTTTTCAAAACAGGGGTGGGATAATTCACCCCTCCACTTT,CASSFSKQGWDNSPLHF
-,TRBJ2-3,TRBV5-1,TRBD1,TGCGCCAGCACCCGGGACAGTAGCACAGATACGCAGTATTTT,CASTRDSSTDTQYF
many,TRBJ1-1,TRBV5-1,-,TGCGCCAGCGGACAGCCGAACACTGAAGCTTTCTTT,CASGQPNTEAFF
-,TRBJ2-2,TRBV27,TRBD1,TGTGCCAGCAGTTCCCTCCGGGACAGGGGGCTTGGCACCGGGGAGCTGTTTTTT,CASSSLRDRGLGTGELFF
-,TRBJ1-4,TRBV9,TRBD1,TGTGCCAGCAGCCCGCCAGGGGGGGAAAAACTGTTTTTT,CASSPPGGEKLFF
-,TRBJ1-1,TRBV10-3,TRBD1,TGTGCCATCAGTGGAGGGACAGGGGGCGCCGACACTGAAGCTTTCTTT,CAISGGTGGADTEAFF
-,TRBJ1-1,TRBV7-2,TRBD1,TGTGCCAGCAGCGTGCAGACAGGGGGCTCTGAAGCTTTCTTT,CASSVQTGGSEAFF
-,TRBJ1-2,TRBV7-2,-,TGTGCCAGCAGCTTAAATCCGGGGGGCTATGGCTACACCTTC,CASSLNPGGYGYTF
-,TRBJ1-2,TRBV28,TRBD1,TGTGCCAGCAGTTTCTGGGGACAGGTTATGTATGGCTACACCTTC,CASSFWGQVMYGYTF
-,TRBJ2-7,TRBV11-2,TRBD1,TGTGCCAGCAGATCCTACAGGGGGGAAACCTACGAGCAGTACTTC,CASRSYRGETYEQYF
-,TRBJ1-1,TRBV30,-,TGTGCCTGGTGCACAGAGATGAACACTGAAGCTTTCTTT,CAWCTEMNTEAFF
-,TRBJ2-7,TRBV7-9,-,TGTGCCAGCAGGAGTTCAGCTGACTTGTCCTACGAGCAGTACTTC,CASRSSADLSYEQYF
-,TRBJ2-5,TRBV11-2,TRBD2,TGTGCCAGCAGCTTAGATCTTATCCGGGAGGGGACCCAGTACTTC,CASSLDLIREGTQYF
-,TRBJ2-2,TRBV12-5,-,TGTGCTAGTGGCCCAACCGCGTCGAACCCCGGGGAGCTGTTTTTT,CASGPTASNPGELFF
few,TRBJ2-7,TRBV7-9,-,TGTGCCAGCAGCTCTTGGCGGTACGAGCAGTACTTC,CASSSWRYEQYF
-,TRBJ1-6,TRBV19,TRBD1,TGTGCCAGTAGTAGAGGACAGGGCCTCTCTTATTCACCCCTCCACTTT,CASSRGQGLSYSPLHF
-,TRBJ1-4,TRBV7-9,TRBD1,TGTGCCAGCAGCCGACCCCTACAGGGGCTTAATGAAAAACTGTTTTTT,CASSRPLQGLNEKLFF
-,TRBJ2-5,TRBV4-1,TRBD2,TGCGCCAGCAGCCAGACTAGCGGGGGGTCCCAAGAGACCCAGTACTTC,CASSQTSGGSQETQYF
once,TRBJ1-3,TRBV5-6,-,TGTGCCAGCAGCTTGTGGCAGGGATTCTCTGGAAACACCATATATTTT,CASSLWQGFSGNTIYF